Following are 29 T cell receptor beta chains from one sample sequenced in a study of monozygotic twins with inflammatory bowel disease. TCRdb reprocessed the 5' RACE reads and stores each CDR3 protein as one record, lacking DNA. The table lists 120,000 to 150,000 distinct CDR3 sequences. The specimen sequenced was blood. The receptor set was obtained from a human donor with ulcerative colitis or Crohn's disease, or a healthy co-twin of an affected twin (not recorded which).

The chain employs TRBV10-3 and TRBJ2-5; checking the TCRdb D call of TRBD1 is not possible without DNA. The CDR3 covers 16 residues. The germline CDR1 and CDR2 sequences are ENHRY and SYGVKD. The CDR3 sequence: CAISERGTVNEETQYF.

This rearrangement joins TRBV3-1 to TRBJ2-7; TCRdb's assignment of TRBD2 cannot be checked, as there is no DNA. The CDR3 contains 15 residues. Germline V CDR1 and CDR2: LGHDT, YNNKEL (reference sequence). CDR3 sequence reads: CASSAESRGRHEQYF.

The chain links TRBV7-8 to TRBJ2-6. The CDR3 consists of 15 residues. Germline CDR1 is SGHVS and CDR2 is FQNEAQ. The CDR3 here is CASSLPVTGANVLTF. Variable domain in full (rest from reference TRBV7-8 and TRBJ2-6): GAGVSQSPRYKVAKRGQDVALRCDPISGHVSLFWYQQALGQGPEFLTYFQNEAQLDKSGLPSDRFFAERPEGSVSTLKIQRTQQEDSAVYLCASSLPVTGANVLTFGAGSRLTVL.

The chain couples TRBV4-1 to TRBJ1-6; the TCRdb call, TRBD1, lacks DNA for checking. The germline V gene has CDR1 MGHRA and CDR2 YSYEKL. The CDR3 contains 16 residues. The CDR3 sequence is CASSRYTGENNSPLHF.

V usage is TRBV18 and J usage is TRBJ2-7; the TCRdb D gene call, TRBD2, has no DNA to confirm it. CDR1 KGHSH and CDR2 LQKENI come from the germline V gene. The CDR3 loop spans 14 amino acids. CDR3 in amino acids: CASSSSGTNYEQYF.

The chain combines TRBV20-1 with TRBJ1-3. The CDR3 is 15 residues long. The V gene's germline CDR1 is DFQATT and CDR2 SNEGSKA (reference sequence). The CDR3 sequence is CSARDRISSGNTIYF.

The genes are TRBV10-3 and TRBJ1-2; without DNA, the TCRdb call of TRBD1 cannot be checked. In germline, CDR1 is ENHRY, CDR2 SYGVKD. This CDR3 has 15 amino acids. The CDR3 loop is CAISESGQGGYGYTF.

This chain uses TRBV12-3 or TRBV12-4 with TRBJ2-3. This CDR3 has 14 residues. The chain's CDR3 is CASSSGLATDTQYF.

This rearrangement joins TRBV9 to TRBJ2-2; the D call of TRBD1 rests on TCRdb alone, since no DNA is present to check it. Germline V gene data show CDR1 as SGDLS and CDR2 as YYNGEE. The CDR3 length is 13 residues. The CDR3 here is CASSVDGAGELFF.

CDR3 region: CASSQAVLAPGTDTQYF. The gene calls are TRBV4-2 and TRBJ2-3; the TCRdb D gene call, TRBD1, has no DNA to confirm it. The CDR3 has 17 residues. Germline CDR1 and CDR2: LGHNA and YNFKEQ.

The chain recombines TRBV7-2 with TRBJ2-1; the TCRdb call, TRBD1, lacks DNA for checking. The CDR3 is 15 residues long. Germline values: CDR1 SGHTA, CDR2 FQGNSA. CDR3 loop: CASSLNGQTYNEQFF.

V is TRBV5-1 and J is TRBJ2-7. Germline V lookup: CDR1 SGHRS, CDR2 YFSETQ. This CDR3 comprises 15 residues. CDR3 protein: CASSDPTGRSYEQYF.

V gene TRBV5-5 combines with J gene TRBJ2-3. CDR3 length equals 15 residues. CDR1 is SGHKS and CDR2 is YYEKEE in the germline V gene (reference sequence). CDR3 region: CASSLGVNAGDTQYF.

The rearrangement joins TRBV20-1 to TRBJ1-5. The CDR3 has 14 amino acids. Germline CDR1 reads DFQATT; CDR2 reads SNEGSKA (reference sequence). The CDR3 is CSARDIRGNQPQHF.

V and J are TRBV7-2 and TRBJ2-7; TCRdb's assignment of TRBD1 cannot be checked, as there is no DNA. Germline assignment: CDR1 SGHTA and CDR2 FQGNSA. The CDR3 consists of 16 residues. The CDR3 here is CASSISAGTGGYEQYF.

The CDR3 is CASGLAGVTDTQYF. The rearrangement joins TRBV2 to TRBJ2-3; lacking DNA, the TRBD2 call made by TCRdb goes unchecked. This CDR3 is built from 14 residues. Germline V gene sequence: CDR1 SNHLY, CDR2 FYNNEI.

V gene TRBV5-1 combines with J gene TRBJ2-5; TCRdb's D call of TRBD2 is untestable without DNA. The CDR3 is made up of 17 amino acids. Germline lookup yields CDR1 SGHRS and CDR2 YFSETQ. The CDR3 is CASSRIRPRNYQETQYF.

The V call is TRBV4-3, the J call TRBJ2-1; the TCRdb D gene call, TRBD1, has no DNA to confirm it. The germline V gene encodes CDR1 LGHNA and CDR2 YSLEER. The CDR3 length is 14 residues. CDR3 region: CASSQVGGAYGQFF.

The gene calls are TRBV7-3 and TRBJ2-7. Germline V CDR1 and CDR2: SGHTA, FQGTGA. This CDR3 spans 13 amino acids. The CDR3 here is CASSFTGNDEQYF.

V gene TRBV18 combines with J gene TRBJ2-4; with no DNA, the TCRdb D assignment of TRBD1 cannot be verified. This CDR3 has 17 residues. Germline CDR1 reads KGHSH; CDR2 reads LQKENI. The CDR3 loop is CASSPTGGRIAKNIQYF.

This chain connects TRBV7-9 to TRBJ2-7. The length of the CDR3 is 14 residues. The germline V gene has CDR1 SEHNR and CDR2 FQNEAQ (reference sequence). CDR3 protein: CAIEGAGGSYEQYF.

This rearrangement joins TRBV10-3 to TRBJ1-4. Germline V gene data show CDR1 as ENHRY and CDR2 as SYGVKD. CDR3 length: 13 amino acids. The CDR3 is CAISASANEKLFF.

The CDR3 spells CASSQSLSGGAHEQFF. The rearrangement links TRBV12-3 or TRBV12-4 to TRBJ2-1; the TRBD2 assignment by TCRdb is unverifiable without DNA. CDR3 length: 16 amino acids.

The chain carries TRBV7-2 and TRBJ2-7. This CDR3 has 12 amino acids. Per the germline V gene, CDR1 is SGHTA and CDR2 is FQGNSA. The CDR3: CASSEQNYEQYF. The variable domain in full, with the rest retrieved from reference TRBV7-2 and TRBJ2-7, is GAGVSQSPSNKVTEKGKDVELRCDPISGHTALYWYRQSLGQGLEFLIYFQGNSAPDKSGLPSDRFSAERTGGSVSTLTIQRTQQEDSAVYLCASSEQNYEQYFGPGTRLTVT.

The rearrangement links TRBV28 to TRBJ2-7; with no DNA, the TCRdb D assignment of TRBD2 cannot be verified. The length of the CDR3 is 14 residues. The germline CDR1 and CDR2 sequences are MDHEN and SYDVKM. The CDR3 spells CASTIAGGTYEQYF.

The rearrangement uses TRBV5-1 and TRBJ2-2. This CDR3 is 15 amino acids long. CDR1 and CDR2 from the germline V gene are SGHRS and YFSETQ. CDR3 residues: CASSGQNSNTGELFF.

The V gene is TRBV7-3, the J gene TRBJ2-3; TCRdb designates TRBD2, a call that cannot be tested without DNA. Germline lookup yields CDR1 SGHTA and CDR2 FQGTGA. The CDR3 totals 16 residues. CDR3 loop: CASSFMGGGAEDTQYF.

The V and J genes are TRBV13 and TRBJ1-5; absent DNA, TCRdb's TRBD1 call cannot be checked. The CDR3 loop spans 16 amino acids. The germline gives CDR1 PRHDT, CDR2 FYEKMQ (reference sequence). The CDR3 loop is CASSLGGGVGNQPQHF.

The V call is TRBV6-1, the J call TRBJ2-5; lacking DNA, the TRBD1 call made by TCRdb goes unchecked. Germline V gene sequence: CDR1 MNHNS, CDR2 SASEGT. This CDR3 region has 14 residues. The chain's CDR3 is CASRRQGNQETQYF.